This T cell receptor (beta chain) was captured by sequencing in a study of human T cells and chemical hapten exposure. Study observations and caveats: Healthy individuals' immune responses may differ from those of donors, who had alopecia. Expanded TCRs created a significantly greater count of big CDR3 similarity clusters than controls did.

This clonotype was observed a few times. Its antigen is not identified. Germline trimming cut 0 bases from V and 5 bases from J; bases unmatched to any gene: 2. This CDR3 spans 15 amino acids. MiXCR, run by TCRdb on the RACE reads, gives a single entry per CDR3 protein. The data show about 120,000 distinct CDR3 sequences, about 12% seen once. Time point of the sample: patch test 1, 2 weeks after DPC sensitization. Treatment reported: therapeutic diphenylcyclopropenone sensitization with weekly scalp DPC. The V gene is TRBV12-3 or TRBV12-4, the J gene TRBJ1-1, with 11 nucleotides matching TRBD1. The source was whole blood, collected in connection with sensitization to the hapten diphenylcyclopropenone (DPC). The receptor's source is a woman between 45 and 60 years old with alopecia areata. Some clones in this sample may be carry-over from other donors' samples. The CDR3 nucleotides are TGTGCCAGCAGTTTAGCAGGGACAGGGGGTACTGAAGCTTTCTTT. Protein sequence: CASSLAGTGGTEAFF.